This T cell receptor (beta chain) came from a study of T cell responses to AZD1222 COVID-19 vaccine. Germline CDR1 is SGHTA and CDR2 is FQGTGA. This CDR3 comprises 15 residues. Deletions cut 0 bases from V and 4 bases from J, with 12 bases between. Produced via immunoSEQ multiplex PCR; TCRdb's table is partial and in-frame only. This table has approximately 50,000 clones, around 88% appearing once. The TCR originated in an adult who received the AZD1222 COVID-19 vaccine. The chain has TRBV7-3 and TRBJ1-1, with D possibly matching TRBD1 (6 bases). Sample: peripheral blood, taken 28 days after the second AZD1222 dose. The CDR3 DNA is TGTGCCAGCAGCTTAACGGGGTGGGGGCTCACTGAAGCTTTCTTT. This gives the protein CASSLTGWGLTEAFF.